This entry concerns a single T cell receptor beta chain. This sample was included in a study of long-term antiretroviral therapy in people with HIV. Assay version v3.0 of immunoSEQ was used, and it was run at survey level. Clones were read by immunoSEQ multiplex PCR, and TCRdb kept only the in-frame ones, dropping some. Here the sample spans over 30,000 clones, around 79% being singletons. The V end was cut by 4 bases, the J end by 3 bases, with 16 bases between. The CDR3 spans 15 residues. The V gene's germline CDR1 is SGHRS and CDR2 YFSETQ. This sample comprised unsorted PBMCs, obtained 1.9 years after starting antiretroviral therapy. This clonotype originated in a young man with HIV. The rearrangement joins TRBV5-1 to TRBJ1-2; tentative D call: TRBD1 (5 bases). CDR3 sequence reads: CASSPGALRDYGYTF. Written as DNA, the CDR3 is TGCGCCAGCAGCCCCGGGGCCCTCAGGGACTATGGCTACACCTTC.